This TCR beta chain was captured by sequencing in a study of identical twins. Unique molecular identifiers were present on the cDNA, and a universal primer site came from template switching. TCRdb reanalysed the 5' RACE reads using MiXCR and keeps one entry per CDR3 protein. Among 350,000 to 450,000 distinct CDR3 sequences listed, under 20% were seen once. The CDR3 is 13 residues long. V gave up 3 bases and J gave up 14 bases, with 19 bases separating them. Study observations and caveats: A cross-sectional statistical analysis, not follow-up of the same donors, supported the conclusions. Beta out-of-frame sequences displayed a weaker excess of sharing between twins. Cord blood beta clonotypes that were abundant carried fewer insertions, and memory repertoires showed no such trend.

This clonotype was recorded many times. Its antigen is not known. The sample taken for sequencing was naive T cells sorted from blood. This receptor was obtained from a man aged 50-60 years in good health. V usage is TRBV12-3 or TRBV12-4 and J usage is TRBJ1-2; TRBD1 might be the D (5 bases). The CDR3 nucleotides are TGTGCCAGCAGTTTGGGTTGGGGAACAGGTGAAACCTTC. Its protein product is CASSLGWGTGETF.